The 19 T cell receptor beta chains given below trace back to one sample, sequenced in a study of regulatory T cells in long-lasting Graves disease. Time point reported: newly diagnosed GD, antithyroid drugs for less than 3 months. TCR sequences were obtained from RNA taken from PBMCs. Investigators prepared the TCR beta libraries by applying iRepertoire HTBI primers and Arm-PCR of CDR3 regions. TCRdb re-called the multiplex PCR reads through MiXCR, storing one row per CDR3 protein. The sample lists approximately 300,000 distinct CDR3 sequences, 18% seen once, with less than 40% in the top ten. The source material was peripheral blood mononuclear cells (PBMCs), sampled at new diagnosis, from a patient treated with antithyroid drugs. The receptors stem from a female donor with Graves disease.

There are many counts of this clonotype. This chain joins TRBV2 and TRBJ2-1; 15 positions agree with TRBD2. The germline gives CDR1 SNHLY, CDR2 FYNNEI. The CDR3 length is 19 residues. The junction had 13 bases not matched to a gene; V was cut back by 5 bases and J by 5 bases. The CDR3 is CASSFLGLAGGPSNNEQFF. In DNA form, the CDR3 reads TGTGCCAGCAGTTTTCTCGGACTAGCGGGAGGGCCATCGAACAATGAGCAGTTCTTC.

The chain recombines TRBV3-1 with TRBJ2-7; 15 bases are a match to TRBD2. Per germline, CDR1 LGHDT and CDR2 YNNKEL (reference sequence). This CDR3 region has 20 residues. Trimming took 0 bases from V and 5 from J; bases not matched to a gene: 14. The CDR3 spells CASSQDKGTVGLAGGDEQYF. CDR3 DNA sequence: TGTGCCAGCAGCCAAGACAAGGGGACAGTCGGACTAGCGGGAGGGGACGAGCAGTACTTC.

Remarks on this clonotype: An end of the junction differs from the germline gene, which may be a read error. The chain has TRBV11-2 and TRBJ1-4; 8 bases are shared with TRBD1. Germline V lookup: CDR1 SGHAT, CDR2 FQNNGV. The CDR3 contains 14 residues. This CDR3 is CASSLAGTGLIKIF. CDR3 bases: TGTGCCAGCAGCTTAGCTGGGACAGGCCTCATTAAGATTTTT.

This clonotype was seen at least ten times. The DNA for the CDR3 is TGTGCTAGTGGTTACGGGACTAGCGGGGGGGAGGGAGATACGCAGTATTTT. Protein product: CASGYGTSGGEGDTQYF. This rearrangement joins TRBV12-5 to TRBJ2-3; 16 bases map to TRBD2. Germline CDR1 LGHNT, CDR2 FRNRAP. V was clipped by 4 bases and J by 5 bases; unmatched bases: 6. The CDR3 consists of 17 residues.

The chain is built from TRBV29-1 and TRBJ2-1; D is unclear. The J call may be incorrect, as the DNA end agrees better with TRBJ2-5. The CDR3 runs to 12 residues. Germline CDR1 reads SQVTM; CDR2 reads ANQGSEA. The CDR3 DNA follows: TGCAGCGTTGAATTGGGCCAAGAGACCCAGTACTTC. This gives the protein CSVELGQETQYF.

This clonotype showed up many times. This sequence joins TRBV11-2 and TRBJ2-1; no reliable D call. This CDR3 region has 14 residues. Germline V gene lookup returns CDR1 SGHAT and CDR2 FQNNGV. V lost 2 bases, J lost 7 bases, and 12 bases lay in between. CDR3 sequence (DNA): TGTGCCAGCAGCTTACGGCCGGATGGGAATGAGCAGTTCTTC. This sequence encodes CASSLRPDGNEQFF.

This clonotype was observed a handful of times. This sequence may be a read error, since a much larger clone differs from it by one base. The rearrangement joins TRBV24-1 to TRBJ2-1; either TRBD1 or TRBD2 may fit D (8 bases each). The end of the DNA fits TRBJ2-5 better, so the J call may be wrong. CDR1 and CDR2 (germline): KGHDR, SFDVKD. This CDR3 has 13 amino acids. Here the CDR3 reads CATMDRAGGTQYF. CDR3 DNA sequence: TGTGCCACTATGGACAGGGCGGGAGGGACCCAGTACTTC.

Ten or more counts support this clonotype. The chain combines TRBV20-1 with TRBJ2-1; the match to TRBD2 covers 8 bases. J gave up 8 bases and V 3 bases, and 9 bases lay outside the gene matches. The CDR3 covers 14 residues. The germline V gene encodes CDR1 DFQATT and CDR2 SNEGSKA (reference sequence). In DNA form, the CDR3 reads TGCAGTGCTAGTACTTTCGGGAGGGGCGATGAGCAGTTCTTC. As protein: CSASTFGRGDEQFF.

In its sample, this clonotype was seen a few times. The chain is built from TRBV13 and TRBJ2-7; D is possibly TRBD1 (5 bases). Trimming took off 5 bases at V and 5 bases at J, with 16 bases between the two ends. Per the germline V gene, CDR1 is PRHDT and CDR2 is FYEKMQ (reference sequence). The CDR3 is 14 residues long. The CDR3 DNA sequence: TGTGCCAGCAGCCCCCAAATTAGCAGGGACGAGCAGTACTTC. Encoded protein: CASSPQISRDEQYF.

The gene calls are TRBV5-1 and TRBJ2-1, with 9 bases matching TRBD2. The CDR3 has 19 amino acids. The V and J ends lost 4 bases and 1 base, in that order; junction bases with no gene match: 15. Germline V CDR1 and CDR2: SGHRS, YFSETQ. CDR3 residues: CASSPVGLREGRSYNEQFF. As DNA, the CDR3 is TGCGCCAGCAGCCCGGTGGGTCTGCGGGAGGGCCGGTCCTACAATGAGCAGTTCTTC.

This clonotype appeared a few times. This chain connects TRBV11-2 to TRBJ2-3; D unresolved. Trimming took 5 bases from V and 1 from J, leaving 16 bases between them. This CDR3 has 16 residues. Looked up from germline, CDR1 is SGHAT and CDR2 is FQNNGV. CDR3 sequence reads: CASSATVRRRTDTQYF. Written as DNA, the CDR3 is TGTGCCAGCAGCGCGACGGTACGACGGCGCACAGATACGCAGTATTTT.

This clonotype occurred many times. The CDR3: CASIGQGGRNTIYF. In DNA, the CDR3 is TGTGCCAGCATCGGACAGGGGGGACGAAACACCATATATTTT. The chain employs TRBV12-3 or TRBV12-4 and TRBJ1-3, with 10 bases that match TRBD1. Trimming at V came to 7 bases and at J to 5 bases, leaving 5 bases not matched to a gene. This CDR3 has 14 amino acids.

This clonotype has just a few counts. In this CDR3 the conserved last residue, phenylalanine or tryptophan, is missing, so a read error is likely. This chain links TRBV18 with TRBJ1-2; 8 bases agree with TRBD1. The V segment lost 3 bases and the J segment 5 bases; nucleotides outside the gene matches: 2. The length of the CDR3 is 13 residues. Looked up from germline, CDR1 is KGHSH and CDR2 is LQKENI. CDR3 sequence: CASSPDREYGYTL. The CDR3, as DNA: TGTGCCAGCTCACCGGACAGGGAGTATGGCTACACCCTC.

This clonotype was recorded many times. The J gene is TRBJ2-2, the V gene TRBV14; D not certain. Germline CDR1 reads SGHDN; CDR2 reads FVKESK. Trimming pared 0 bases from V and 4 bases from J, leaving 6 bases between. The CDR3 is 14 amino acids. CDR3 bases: TGTGCCAGCAGCCAAGATCTTCTCACCGGGGAGCTGTTTTTT. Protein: CASSQDLLTGELFF.

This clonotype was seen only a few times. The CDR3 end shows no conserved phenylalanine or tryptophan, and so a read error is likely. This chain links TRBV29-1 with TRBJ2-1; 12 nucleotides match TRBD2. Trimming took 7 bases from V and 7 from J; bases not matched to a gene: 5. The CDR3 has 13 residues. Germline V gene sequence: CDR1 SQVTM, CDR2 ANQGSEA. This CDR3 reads CSAGTSGLNEQFL. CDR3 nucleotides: TGCAGCGCCGGGACTAGCGGGTTGAATGAGCAGTTCCTC.

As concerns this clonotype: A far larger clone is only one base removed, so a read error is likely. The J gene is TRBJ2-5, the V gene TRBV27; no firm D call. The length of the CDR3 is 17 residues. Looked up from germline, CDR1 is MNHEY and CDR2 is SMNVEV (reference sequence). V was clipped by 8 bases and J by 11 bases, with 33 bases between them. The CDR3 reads CASRAPGWRSSYNEQYF. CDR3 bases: TGTGCCAGCCGCGCTCCGGGTTGGCGGAGCTCCTACAATGAGCAGTACTTC.

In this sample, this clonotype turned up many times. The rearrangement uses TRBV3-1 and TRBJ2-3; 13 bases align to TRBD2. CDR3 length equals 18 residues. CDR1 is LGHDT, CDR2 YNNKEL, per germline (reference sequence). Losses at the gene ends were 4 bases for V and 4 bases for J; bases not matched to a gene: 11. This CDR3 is CASSRRTSGSGRPDTQYF. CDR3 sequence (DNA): TGTGCCAGCAGCCGTAGGACTAGCGGGAGCGGGCGCCCAGATACGCAGTATTTT.

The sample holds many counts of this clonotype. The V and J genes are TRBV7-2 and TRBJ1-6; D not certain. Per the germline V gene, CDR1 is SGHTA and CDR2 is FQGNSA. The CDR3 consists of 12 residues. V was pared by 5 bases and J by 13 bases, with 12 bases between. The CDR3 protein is CASSPRWGPLHF. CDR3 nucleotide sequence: TGTGCCAGCAGCCCCCGCTGGGGTCCCCTCCACTTT.

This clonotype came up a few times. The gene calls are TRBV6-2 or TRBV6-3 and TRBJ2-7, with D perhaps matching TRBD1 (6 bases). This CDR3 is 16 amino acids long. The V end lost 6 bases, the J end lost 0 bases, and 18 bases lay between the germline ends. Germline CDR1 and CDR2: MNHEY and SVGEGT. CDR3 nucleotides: TGTGCCAGCAGCCAGGGGCAAAGGTTCCTCTCCTACGAGCAGTACTTC. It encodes CASSQGQRFLSYEQYF.